This entry lists 13 T cell receptor beta chains sequenced from one sample in a study of T cell responses to AZD1222 COVID-19 vaccine. The table came from immunoSEQ multiplex PCR; TCRdb's copy has only in-frame clones and leaves some out. The sample yields about 150,000 clones, 90% seen once. Sequencing was performed on peripheral blood, taken on day 0 of AZD1222 vaccination. Every receptor here comes from an adult in good health.

CDR3 sequence (DNA): TGTGCCAGCAGCCCAACAGGGACCACCCAAGAGACCCAGTACTTC. Its protein product is CASSPTGTTQETQYF. The chain couples TRBV7-8 to TRBJ2-5; D is perhaps TRBD1 (6 bases). V was clipped by 5 bases and J by 1 base, with 14 bases between them. The CDR3 is made up of 15 amino acids. The germline V gene has CDR1 SGHVS and CDR2 FQNEAQ.

The rearrangement links TRBV5-4 to TRBJ1-2, with a tentative D call TRBD1 (5 bases). V lost 2 bases, J lost 2 bases, and 16 bases lay in between. The CDR3 runs 16 residues. CDR1 and CDR2 (germline): SGHNT, YYREEE (reference sequence). CDR3 protein: CASSLGTGRANYGYTF. The DNA of the CDR3 is TGTGCCAGCAGCTTAGGAACAGGTAGGGCGAACTATGGCTACACCTTC.

The rearrangement uses TRBV5-6 and TRBJ2-3; TRBD2 aligns across 7 bases. Germline CDR1 SGHDT, CDR2 YYEEEE. The CDR3 covers 15 residues. The junction had 6 bases not matched to a gene; V was cut back by 3 bases and J by 2 bases. CDR3 coding DNA: TGTGCCAGCAGCTGGGACTACTACCTCACAGATACGCAGTATTTT. Residues: CASSWDYYLTDTQYF. Drawing the rest from reference TRBV5-6 and TRBJ2-3, the complete variable domain is DAGVTQSPTHLIKTRGQQVTLRCSPKSGHDTVSWYQQALGQGPQFIFQYYEEEERQRGNFPDRFSGHQFPNYSSELNVNALLLGDSALYLCASSWDYYLTDTQYFGPGTRLTVL.

The chain recombines TRBV6-2 or TRBV6-3 with TRBJ2-7, with 7 bases aligning to TRBD1. The CDR3 has 14 residues. Germline trimming cut 4 bases from V and 4 bases from J; bases unmatched to any gene: 7. CDR1 is MNHEY, CDR2 SVGEGT, per germline. The CDR3 here is CASSLRGGGYEQYF. DNA of the CDR3: TGTGCCAGCAGTTTACGAGGGGGCGGGTACGAGCAGTACTTC.

This clone was picked up one time. J is TRBJ2-3 and V is TRBV2; D is possibly TRBD2 (5 bases). The CDR3 consists of 14 residues. Trimming took off 10 bases at V and 2 bases at J, with 16 bases between the two ends. The germline V gene has CDR1 SNHLY and CDR2 FYNNEI. The CDR3 DNA reads as TGTGCCACCCAACGGCGGGTCAACACAGATACGCAGTATTTT. Protein: CATQRRVNTDTQYF.

This clone was seen once. This chain uses TRBV14 with TRBJ2-5; 7 bases line up with TRBD2. The CDR3 is 14 amino acids. Germline V gene data show CDR1 as SGHDN and CDR2 as FVKESK. The trim removed 7 bases at V and 2 bases at J, leaving 7 bases unmatched. The CDR3 is CASTRPGGQETQYF. CDR3 DNA: TGTGCCAGCACCCGCCCGGGGGGACAAGAGACCCAGTACTTC.

V is TRBV15 and J is TRBJ2-3, with D unclear. V was trimmed by 0 bases and J by 3 bases, leaving 13 bases between them. Germline V gene lookup returns CDR1 LNHNV and CDR2 YYDKDF (reference sequence). CDR3 length: 16 residues. The DNA of the CDR3 is TGTGCCACCAGCAGAGATCGTGGCGGCGAGACAGATACGCAGTATTTT. Translating gives CATSRDRGGETDTQYF.

This clone occurred once. The V gene is TRBV7-3, the J gene TRBJ2-1; the D call may be TRBD1 or TRBD2 (5 bases each). This CDR3 has 13 amino acids. V gave up 4 bases and J gave up 10 bases, with 14 bases separating them. Germline V gene lookup returns CDR1 SGHTA and CDR2 FQGTGA. The CDR3 nucleotides read TGTGCCAGCAGCTCGACGGGGCCTGGGGAGCAGTTCTTC. Its protein is CASSSTGPGEQFF.

CDR3 protein: CASSPSQLYEQYF. For the CDR3, the DNA is TGTGCCAGCAGCCCGTCCCAGCTCTACGAGCAGTACTTC. The chain employs TRBV7-6 and TRBJ2-7; no firm D call. The CDR3 is 13 amino acids. The germline V and J ends were trimmed by 5 bases and 3 bases, with 11 bases remaining between them. Germline values: CDR1 SGHVS, CDR2 FNYEAQ.

The chain carries TRBV6-4 and TRBJ1-2, with 11 bases that match TRBD1. Trimming removed 2 bases from V and 8 bases from J; junction bases left unmatched: 4. CDR1 and CDR2 (germline): MRHNA, SNTAGT. This CDR3 contains 14 residues. The CDR3 loop is CASSDGQGAHGYTF. DNA for the CDR3: TGTGCCAGCAGTGACGGACAGGGGGCGCACGGCTACACCTTC.

V usage is TRBV11-2 and J usage is TRBJ2-4; perhaps TRBD1 as D (6 bases). Germline lookup yields CDR1 SGHAT and CDR2 FQNNGV. This CDR3 is built from 16 residues. The V and J ends lost 5 bases and 0 bases respectively, with 14 bases between them. CDR3 region: CASSSPGARAKNIQYF. As DNA, the CDR3 is TGTGCCAGCAGCAGCCCAGGGGCCAGAGCCAAAAACATTCAGTACTTC.

The J gene is TRBJ1-6, the V gene TRBV7-2, with D possibly TRBD1 on 5 matching bases. The CDR3 runs to 15 residues. V lost 5 bases and J lost 6, with 14 bases in between. Germline lookup yields CDR1 SGHTA and CDR2 FQGNSA. The CDR3 is CASSPRGLTNSPLHF. The CDR3 DNA is TGTGCCAGCAGCCCACGGGGCCTGACTAATTCACCCCTCCACTTT.

The chain recombines TRBV2 with TRBJ2-3; TRBD2 aligns across 9 bases. V dropped 8 bases and J dropped 2; count of bases not matched to a gene: 8. This CDR3 is 15 amino acids long. The germline V gene has CDR1 SNHLY and CDR2 FYNNEI. CDR3 residues: CASYQRGAFTDTQYF. CDR3 DNA: TGTGCCAGCTATCAGCGGGGGGCGTTCACAGATACGCAGTATTTT.